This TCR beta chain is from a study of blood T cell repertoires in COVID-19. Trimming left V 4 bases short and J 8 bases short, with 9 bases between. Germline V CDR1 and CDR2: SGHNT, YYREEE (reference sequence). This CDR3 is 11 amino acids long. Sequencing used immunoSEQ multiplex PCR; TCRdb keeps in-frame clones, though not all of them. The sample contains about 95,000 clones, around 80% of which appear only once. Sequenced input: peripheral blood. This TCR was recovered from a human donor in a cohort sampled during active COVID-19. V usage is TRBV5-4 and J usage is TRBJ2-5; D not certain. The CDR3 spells CASSAAVTQYF. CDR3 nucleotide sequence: TGTGCCAGCAGCGCCGCAGTCACCCAGTACTTC. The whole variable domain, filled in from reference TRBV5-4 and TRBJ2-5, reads ETGVTQSPTHLIKTRGQQVTLRCSSQSGHNTVSWYQQALGQGPQFIFQYYREEENGRGNFPPRFSGLQFPNYSSELNVNALELDDSALYLCASSAAVTQYFGPGTRLLVL.